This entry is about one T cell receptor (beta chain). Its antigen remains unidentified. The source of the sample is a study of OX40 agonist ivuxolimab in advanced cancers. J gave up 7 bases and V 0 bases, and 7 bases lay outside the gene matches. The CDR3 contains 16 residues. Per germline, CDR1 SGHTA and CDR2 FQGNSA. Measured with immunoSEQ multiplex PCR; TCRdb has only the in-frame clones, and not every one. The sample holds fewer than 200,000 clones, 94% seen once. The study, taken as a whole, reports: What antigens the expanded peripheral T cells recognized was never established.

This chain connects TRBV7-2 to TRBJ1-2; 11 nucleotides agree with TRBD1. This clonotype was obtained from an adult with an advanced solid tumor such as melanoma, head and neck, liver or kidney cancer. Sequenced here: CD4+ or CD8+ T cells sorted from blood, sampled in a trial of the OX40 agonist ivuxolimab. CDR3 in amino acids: CASSLAPQGQGGGYTF. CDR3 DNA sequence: TGTGCCAGCAGCTTAGCGCCCCAGGGACAGGGGGGTGGCTACACCTTC. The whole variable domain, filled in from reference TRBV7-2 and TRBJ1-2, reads GAGVSQSPSNKVTEKGKDVELRCDPISGHTALYWYRQSLGQGLEFLIYFQGNSAPDKSGLPSDRFSAERTGGSVSTLTIQRTQQEDSAVYLCASSLAPQGQGGGYTFGSGTRLTVV.